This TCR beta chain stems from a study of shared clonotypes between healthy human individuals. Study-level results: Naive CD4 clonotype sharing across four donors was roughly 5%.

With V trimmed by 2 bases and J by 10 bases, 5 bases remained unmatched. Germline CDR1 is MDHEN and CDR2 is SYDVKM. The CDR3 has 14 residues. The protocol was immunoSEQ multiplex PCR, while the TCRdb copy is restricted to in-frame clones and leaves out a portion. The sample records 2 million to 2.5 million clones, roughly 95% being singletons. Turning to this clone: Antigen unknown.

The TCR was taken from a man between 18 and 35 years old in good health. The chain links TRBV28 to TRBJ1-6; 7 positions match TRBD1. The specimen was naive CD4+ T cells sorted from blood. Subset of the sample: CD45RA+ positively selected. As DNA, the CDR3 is TGTGCCAGCAGTTTAGGCAGGGGGTTCTCACCCCTCCACTTT. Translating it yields CASSLGRGFSPLHF.